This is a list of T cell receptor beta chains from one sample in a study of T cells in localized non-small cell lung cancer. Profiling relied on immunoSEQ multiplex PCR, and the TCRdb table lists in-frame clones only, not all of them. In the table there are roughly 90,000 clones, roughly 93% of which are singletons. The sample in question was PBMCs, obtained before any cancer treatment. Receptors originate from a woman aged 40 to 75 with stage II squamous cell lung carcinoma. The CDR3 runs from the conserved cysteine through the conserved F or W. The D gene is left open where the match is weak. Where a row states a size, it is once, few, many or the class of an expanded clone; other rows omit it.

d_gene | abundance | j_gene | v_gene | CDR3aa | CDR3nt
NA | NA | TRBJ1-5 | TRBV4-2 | CASSPEEGASQHF | TGTGCCAGCAGCCCCGAGGAGGGCGCGTCCCAGCATTTT
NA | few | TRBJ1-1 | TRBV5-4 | CASSPTGSGVLNTEAFF | TGTGCCAGCAGCCCTACAGGGTCGGGGGTGCTGAACACTGAAGCTTTCTTT
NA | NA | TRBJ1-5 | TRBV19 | CASRRGEQPQHF | TGTGCCAGTAGGAGGGGAGAACAGCCCCAGCATTTT
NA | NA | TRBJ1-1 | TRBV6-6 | CASSPFQGLNEAFF | TGTGCCAGCAGCCCCTTCCAAGGCCTAAACGAAGCTTTCTTT
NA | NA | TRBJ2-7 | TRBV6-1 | CASSEAGARYEQYF | TGTGCCAGCAGTGAAGCGGGGGCCCGTTACGAGCAGTACTTC
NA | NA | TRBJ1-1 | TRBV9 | CASSVGPRSTEAFF | TGTGCCAGCAGCGTAGGGCCCCGAAGCACTGAAGCTTTCTTT
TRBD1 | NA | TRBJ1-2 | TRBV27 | CASSTGTGAWYGYTF | TGTGCCAGCAGTACCGGGACAGGGGCCTGGTATGGCTACACCTTC
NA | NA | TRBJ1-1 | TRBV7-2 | CASSPGRRSKAFF | TGTGCCAGCAGCCCGGGGCGGCGCTCGAAAGCTTTCTTT
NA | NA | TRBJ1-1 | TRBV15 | CATSRSISTEAFF | TGTGCCACCAGCAGGTCGATTAGCACTGAAGCTTTCTTT
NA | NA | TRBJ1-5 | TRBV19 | CASSLEEAMPQHF | TGTGCCAGTAGCTTAGAGGAGGCCATGCCCCAGCATTTT
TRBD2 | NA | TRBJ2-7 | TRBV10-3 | CAIRKGLADSYEQYF | TGTGCCATCAGGAAGGGACTAGCGGACTCCTACGAGCAGTACTTC
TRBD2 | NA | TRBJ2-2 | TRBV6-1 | CASRRSGDTGELFF | TGTGCCAGCAGAAGGAGCGGGGACACCGGGGAGCTGTTTTTT
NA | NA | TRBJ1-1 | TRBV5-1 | CASSLTAPNTEAFF | TGCGCCAGCAGCTTGACAGCACCAAACACTGAAGCTTTCTTT
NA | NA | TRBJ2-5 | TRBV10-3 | CAISAHTKETQYF | TGTGCCATCAGTGCGCATACTAAAGAGACCCAGTACTTC
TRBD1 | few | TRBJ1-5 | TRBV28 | CASNDRGRQPQHF | TGTGCCAGCAATGACAGGGGTAGACAGCCCCAGCATTTT
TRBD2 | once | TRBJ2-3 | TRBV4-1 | CASSKLAGGRTDTQYF | TGCGCCAGCAGCAAATTAGCGGGGGGGCGAACAGATACGCAGTATTTT
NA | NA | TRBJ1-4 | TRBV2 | CASSEGSRDNEKLFF | TGTGCCAGCAGTGAAGGGTCGCGAGATAATGAAAAACTGTTTTTT
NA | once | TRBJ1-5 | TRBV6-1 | CASSERLPSSNQPQHF | TGTGCCAGCAGTGAAAGGTTGCCATCAAGCAATCAGCCCCAGCATTTT
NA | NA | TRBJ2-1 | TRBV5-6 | CASSSPGEQFF | TGTGCCAGCAGTTCTCCGGGGGAACAGTTCTTC
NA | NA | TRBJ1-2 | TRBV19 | CASSIGHTVNYGYTF | TGTGCCAGTAGTATCGGTCATACCGTAAACTATGGCTACACCTTC
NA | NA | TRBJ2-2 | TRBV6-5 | CASSWTRGTGELFF | TGTGCCAGCAGCTGGACTCGGGGCACCGGGGAGCTGTTTTTT
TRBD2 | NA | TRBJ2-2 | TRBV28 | CASSRTSGGDTGELFF | TGTGCCAGCAGCCGGACTAGCGGGGGTGACACCGGGGAGCTGTTTTTT
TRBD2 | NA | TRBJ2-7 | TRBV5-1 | CASSLGLAGGEQYF | TGCGCCAGCAGCTTGGGACTAGCGGGGGGCGAGCAGTACTTC
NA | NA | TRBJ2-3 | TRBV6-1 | CASSESIRGKADTQYF | TGTGCCAGCAGTGAATCCATTCGGGGGAAGGCGGATACGCAGTATTTT
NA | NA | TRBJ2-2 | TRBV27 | CASRSRNTGELFF | TGTGCCAGTCGTAGCCGAAACACCGGGGAGCTGTTTTTT
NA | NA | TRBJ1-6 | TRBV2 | CASIRAREDNSPLHF | TGTGCCAGCATTCGAGCTCGGGAGGATAATTCACCCCTCCACTTT
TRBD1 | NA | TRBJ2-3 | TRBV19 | CASSTRGTGGTDTQYF | TGTGCCAGTAGTACTCGCGGGACAGGGGGTACAGATACGCAGTATTTT
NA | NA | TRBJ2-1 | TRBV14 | CASSRGTAYNEQFF | TGTGCCAGCAGCCGCGGGACAGCATACAATGAGCAGTTCTTC
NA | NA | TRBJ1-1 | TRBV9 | CASSPRSLNTEAFF | TGTGCCAGCAGCCCCCGGTCGCTGAACACTGAAGCTTTCTTT